The next 19 T cell receptor beta chains were all read from a single sample in a study of OX40 agonist ivuxolimab in advanced cancers. The protocol was immunoSEQ multiplex PCR, while the TCRdb copy is restricted to in-frame clones and leaves out a portion. The table lists tens of thousands of clones, 80% to 90% of them singletons, with roughly 2.1% in the top ten. The specimen comprised CD4+ or CD8+ T cells sorted from blood, sampled in a trial of the OX40 agonist ivuxolimab. Receptors were obtained from an adult with an advanced solid tumor such as melanoma, head and neck, liver or kidney cancer.

V usage is TRBV28 and J usage is TRBJ1-4; no definite D call. Per germline, CDR1 MDHEN and CDR2 SYDVKM. V was trimmed by 8 bases and J by 0 bases, leaving 13 bases between them. The CDR3 has 15 residues. This CDR3 is CASRSPLATNEKLFF. CDR3 DNA: TGTGCCAGCCGGAGCCCCCTTGCAACTAATGAAAAACTGTTTTTT.

This chain joins TRBV6-4 and TRBJ2-2, with D unresolved. Trimming removed 2 bases from V and 6 bases from J, with 10 bases in between. This CDR3 contains 14 residues. CDR1 is MRHNA and CDR2 is SNTAGT in the germline V gene. CDR3 bases: TGTGCCAGCAGTGACCAGACTGGTTCCGGGGAGCTGTTTTTT. Its translation: CASSDQTGSGELFF.

There are a few counts of this clone. CDR3 coding DNA: TGTGCCAGCAGCCCGAACGGTTGGCGCACTGAAGCTTTCTTT. This codes for CASSPNGWRTEAFF. The rearrangement joins TRBV13 to TRBJ1-1; D is unclear. V dropped 5 bases and J dropped 4 bases, with 14 bases sitting between them. The CDR3 extends over 14 amino acids. Germline V gives CDR1 PRHDT, CDR2 FYEKMQ (reference sequence). Filled out from reference TRBV13 and TRBJ1-1, the complete variable domain reads AAGVIQSPRHLIKEKRETATLKCYPIPRHDTVYWYQQGPGQDPQFLISFYEKMQSDKGSIPDRFSAQQFSDYHSELNMSSLELGDSALYFCASSPNGWRTEAFFGQGTRLTVV.

The rearrangement joins TRBV27 to TRBJ1-4; 8 nucleotides agree with TRBD1. CDR1 is MNHEY and CDR2 is SMNVEV in the germline V gene (reference sequence). CDR3 size: 15 residues. Unmatched junction bases numbered 4, after V lost 4 bases and J lost 3 bases. CDR3 bases: TGTGCCAGCAGTTCCCAGGGGGCATCTAATGAAAAACTGTTTTTT. Encoded protein: CASSSQGASNEKLFF.

The CDR3 reads CASSLTYRGQPQHF. CDR3 in DNA: TGTGCCAGCAGTTTAACTTACAGGGGTCAGCCCCAGCATTTT. V and J are TRBV28 and TRBJ1-5; 7 bases are a match to TRBD1. The germline V gene has CDR1 MDHEN and CDR2 SYDVKM. Losses at the gene ends were 2 bases for V and 6 bases for J; bases not matched to a gene: 4. The CDR3 covers 14 residues. The complete variable domain, with remaining parts taken from reference TRBV28 and TRBJ1-5, reads DVKVTQSSRYLVKRTGEKVFLECVQDMDHENMFWYRQDPGLGLRLIYFSYDVKMKEKGDIPEGYSVSREKKERFSLILESASTNQTSMYLCASSLTYRGQPQHFGDGTRLSIL.

The chain uses TRBV9 and TRBJ2-5, with 7 bases that match TRBD1. Germline V gives CDR1 SGDLS, CDR2 YYNGEE. The CDR3 covers 15 residues. V was pared by 5 bases and J by 5 bases, with 12 bases of the junction left unmatched. The CDR3 DNA reads as TGTGCCAGCAGTCCGACAGGGCTTTTTGGGGAGACCCAGTACTTC. This codes for CASSPTGLFGETQYF.

The CDR3: CASSHDPGQGSDTQYF. Written as DNA, the CDR3 is TGCGCCAGCAGCCATGATCCGGGACAGGGGTCAGATACGCAGTATTTT. This chain joins TRBV4-1 and TRBJ2-3; 10 positions match TRBD1. Per the germline V gene, CDR1 is MGHRA and CDR2 is YSYEKL. This CDR3 contains 16 residues. Unmatched junction bases numbered 7, after V lost 3 bases and J lost 4 bases.

The CDR3 region has the DNA TGTGCCAGCAGTAGGCAGGGACTCGAATTCAATGAGCAGTTCTTC. Protein: CASSRQGLEFNEQFF. The chain has TRBV6-4 and TRBJ2-1, with a possible D match to TRBD2 (6 bases). Germline V gene data show CDR1 as MRHNA and CDR2 as SNTAGT. This CDR3 region has 15 residues. V shed 5 bases and J shed 6 bases, with 17 bases lying between them.

V and J are TRBV19 and TRBJ1-2; 8 bases align to TRBD1. Germline V lookup: CDR1 LNHDA, CDR2 SQIVND (reference sequence). This CDR3 comprises 14 residues. The J segment lost 5 bases and the V segment lost 3 bases, leaving 5 bases of the junction unmatched. CDR3 protein: CASSILGQGYGYTF. In DNA, the CDR3 is TGTGCCAGTAGTATTCTCGGACAGGGTTATGGCTACACCTTC. Filled out from reference TRBV19 and TRBJ1-2, the complete variable domain reads DGGITQSPKYLFRKEGQNVTLSCEQNLNHDAMYWYRQDPGQGLRLIYYSQIVNDFQKGDIAEGYSVSREKKESFPLTVTSAQKNPTAFYLCASSILGQGYGYTFGSGTRLTVV.

The CDR3 loop reads CASSPGTPAQYEQYF. The DNA for the CDR3 is TGCGCCAGCAGCCCCGGTACCCCAGCTCAATACGAGCAGTACTTC. The chain combines TRBV5-1 with TRBJ2-7; D gene unclear. CDR1 SGHRS and CDR2 YFSETQ come from the germline V gene. The CDR3 is 15 residues long. Trimming removed 4 bases at V and 4 bases at J, with 18 bases between.

The sample holds one count of this clone. This rearrangement joins TRBV6-5 to TRBJ1-5; a possible D gene is TRBD1 (6 bases). There are 12 residues in the CDR3. The V gene lost 8 bases and the J gene lost 4 bases, with 9 bases spanning the gap. Germline CDR1 and CDR2: MNHEY and SVGAGI. The CDR3 loop reads CASGDKNQPQHF. The CDR3 DNA sequence: TGTGCCAGCGGGGACAAAAATCAGCCCCAGCATTTT.

The chain employs TRBV5-1 and TRBJ1-2; the D gene is possibly TRBD1 (5 bases). The V and J ends lost 4 bases and 2 bases respectively, with 12 bases between them. CDR1 and CDR2 from the germline V gene are SGHRS and YFSETQ. The CDR3 sequence is 14 residues long. The CDR3 DNA reads as TGCGCCAGCAGCCCGGGAGAGGGGAACTATGGCTACACCTTC. Amino acids: CASSPGEGNYGYTF.

The genes are TRBV6-1 and TRBJ2-7, with a weak D call TRBD1 (5 bases). The CDR3 has 15 residues. V was trimmed by 1 base and J by 3 bases, leaving 13 bases between them. Germline-derived CDR1 and CDR2 are MNHNS and SASEGT. CDR3 sequence: CASSEVQGPSYEQYF. CDR3 in DNA: TGTGCCAGCAGTGAAGTCCAGGGCCCCAGCTACGAGCAGTACTTC.

This clone was seen a single time. The chain recombines TRBV25-1 with TRBJ2-5, with 7 bases identical to TRBD2. CDR1 is MGHDK, CDR2 SYGVNS, per germline. J lost 4 bases, V lost 3 bases, and 8 bases had no gene match. The CDR3 extends over 15 amino acids. The CDR3 nucleotides read TGTGCCAGCAGTGAGACCGGGAGGTTAAGAGAGACCCAGTACTTC. Translation gives CASSETGRLRETQYF.

The chain recombines TRBV4-2 with TRBJ1-1, with D possibly being TRBD1 (6 bases). The germline V gene encodes CDR1 LGHNA and CDR2 YNFKEQ. The CDR3 runs to 17 residues. Trimming took off 4 bases at V and 5 bases at J, with 23 bases between the two ends. The CDR3 region has the DNA TGTGCCAGCAGCCGGGCCGCCCACGCAGGGGAGAGGACTGAAGCTTTCTTT. This sequence encodes CASSRAAHAGERTEAFF.

The J gene is TRBJ2-1, the V gene TRBV21-1; TRBD2 is taken as the D call from the table, unchecked against the DNA. TRBV21-1 is assigned pseudogene status. The CDR3 sequence is 20 residues long. The CDR3 sequence is CASRRKGLAGGPLTYNEQFF. Here the CDR3 DNA reads TGTGCCAGCAGGAGAAAGGGGCTAGCGGGAGGGCCCCTGACCTACAATGAGCAGTTCTTC.

V usage is TRBV7-9 and J usage is TRBJ1-2, with TRBD1 matching 7 bases. Germline V gene lookup returns CDR1 SEHNR and CDR2 FQNEAQ (reference sequence). The CDR3 totals 15 residues. The ends lost 5 bases at V and 5 bases at J; junction bases unmatched: 11. CDR3 DNA sequence: TGTGCCAGCAGCCTTACCCGGACAGGTTCTTATGGCTACACCTTC. This codes for CASSLTRTGSYGYTF.

This clone was picked up one time. The V gene is TRBV28, the J gene TRBJ1-3, with D perhaps TRBD1 (5 bases). Germline CDR1 reads MDHEN; CDR2 reads SYDVKM. Trimming took 6 bases from V and 0 from J, leaving 15 bases between them. The CDR3 has 16 residues. In nucleotides, the CDR3 is TGTGCCAGCAGCCTGGTCCAGGGTGCCTCTGGAAACACCATATATTTT. This translates into CASSLVQGASGNTIYF.

The chain links TRBV28 to TRBJ1-5; no reliable D call. Per germline, CDR1 MDHEN and CDR2 SYDVKM. V gave up 6 bases and J gave up 0 bases, with 9 bases separating them. The CDR3 is 14 amino acids. CDR3 nucleotides: TGTGCCAGCAGGCGAGACAATAGCAATCAGCCCCAGCATTTT. It is translated as CASRRDNSNQPQHF.